This T cell receptor beta chain was identified during a study of blood T cell dynamics during melanoma immunotherapy. Findings of the study overall: Immune-effector CD8+ cells best matched cell-free DNA CDR3 sequences and were most clonal.

The time point was: week 3, after first cycle of checkpoint inhibitor. Repertoires were generated with immunoSEQ multiplex PCR, while TCRdb's copy carries only in-frame clones and drops some. This table has over 10,000 clones, approximately 90% appearing once. This clone was observed a few times. Its antigen is unknown. This clonotype was sampled from a human donor with melanoma. The material was effector memory CD8+ T cells from blood, obtained from a patient treated with checkpoint blockade.

CDR3 residues: CASSVEAENTEAFF. CDR3 bases: TGTGCCAGCAGCGTAGAGGCGGAAAACACTGAAGCTTTCTTT. The genes are TRBV9 and TRBJ1-1; D unresolved. The germline CDR1 and CDR2 sequences are SGDLS and YYNGEE. CDR3 length: 14 amino acids. Trimming removed 0 bases from V and 2 bases from J, with 8 bases in between.